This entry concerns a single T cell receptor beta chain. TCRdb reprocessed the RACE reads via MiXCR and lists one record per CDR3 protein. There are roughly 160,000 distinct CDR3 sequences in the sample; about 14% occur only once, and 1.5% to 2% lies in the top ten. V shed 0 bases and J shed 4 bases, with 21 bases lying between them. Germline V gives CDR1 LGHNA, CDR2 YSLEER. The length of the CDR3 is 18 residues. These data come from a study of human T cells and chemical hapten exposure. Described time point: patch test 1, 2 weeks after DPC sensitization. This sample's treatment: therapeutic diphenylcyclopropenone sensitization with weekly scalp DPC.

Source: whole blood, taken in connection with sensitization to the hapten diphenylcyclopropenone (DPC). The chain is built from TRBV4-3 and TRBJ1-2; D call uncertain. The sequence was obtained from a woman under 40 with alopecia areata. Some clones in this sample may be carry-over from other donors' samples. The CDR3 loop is CASSQEVNTLQPSYGYTF. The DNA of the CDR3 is TGCGCCAGCAGCCAAGAAGTGAACACCCTACAGCCCTCCTATGGCTACACCTTC.